The next 30 T cell receptor beta chains were all read from a single sample in a study of cytomegalovirus exposure and HLA in healthy donors. Primers included in the PCR were 60 Vbeta and 13 Jbeta primers. The repertoire was sequenced with immunoSEQ multiplex PCR; TCRdb's copy has only in-frame clones and lacks some. The data show roughly 140,000 clones, approximately 80% seen once. The sample consisted of PBMCs. These receptors were obtained from a male donor in good health and CMV-seronegative.

This clone was observed a few times. The chain joins TRBV4-3 to TRBJ1-1, with D possibly being TRBD1 (6 bases). Germline lookup yields CDR1 LGHNA and CDR2 YSLEER. The V and J ends lost 4 bases and 5 bases respectively, with 14 bases between them. This CDR3 comprises 14 residues. The CDR3 nucleotides read TGCGCCAGCAGCCCTACGGACAGACGGACTGAAGCTTTCTTT. Translated: CASSPTDRRTEAFF.

The genes are TRBV28 and TRBJ1-3; a weak D match, TRBD1 (6 bases). The V gene lost 6 bases and the J gene lost 7 bases, with 16 bases spanning the gap. CDR3 size: 14 residues. Germline-derived CDR1 and CDR2 are MDHEN and SYDVKM. The CDR3 protein is CASSPPTGRNTIYF. CDR3 nucleotides: TGTGCCAGCAGCCCGCCGACAGGCCGCAACACCATATATTTT.

This clone was seen just once. This chain links TRBV29-1 with TRBJ1-5; TRBD1 might be the D (6 bases). The CDR3 runs to 13 residues. Per the germline V gene, CDR1 is SQVTM and CDR2 is ANQGSEA. Trimming cost V 7 bases and J 4 bases, with 14 bases left between them. Here the CDR3 DNA reads TGCAGCGCTTTGACAGGATTAAATCAGCCCCAGCATTTT. It encodes CSALTGLNQPQHF.

The CDR3: CASSLRVNNEQYF. The CDR3 bases are TGTGCCAGCAGCCTCAGGGTGAACAACGAGCAGTACTTC. V gene TRBV4-2 combines with J gene TRBJ2-7, with a tentative D call TRBD1 (5 bases). This CDR3 comprises 13 residues. Between the trimmed V and J ends, which lost 4 bases and 5 bases, there was a span of 12 bases. Germline V gene sequence: CDR1 LGHNA, CDR2 YNFKEQ.

A remark on this clone: Its ends do not fully match the called genes, so a read error is possible. The rearrangement joins TRBV7-9 to TRBJ1-2; 7 nucleotides agree with TRBD1. This CDR3 contains 16 residues. Germline assignment: CDR1 SEHNR and CDR2 FQNEAQ (reference sequence). CDR3 coding DNA: TGTTCCAGCAGCTTAGCTGCGCCAGGGGGAGGTTATGGCTACACCTTC. Translated, it gives CSSSLAAPGGGYGYTF.

The chain uses TRBV19 and TRBJ2-1, with a possible D match to TRBD1 (5 bases). The germline CDR1 and CDR2 sequences are LNHDA and SQIVND (reference sequence). V gave up 5 bases and J gave up 4 bases, with 9 bases separating them. There are 13 residues in the CDR3. CDR3 loop: CASSSQAYNEQFF. CDR3 bases: TGTGCCAGTAGTTCACAGGCTTACAATGAGCAGTTCTTC.

The gene calls are TRBV5-1 and TRBJ2-1, with TRBD1 matching 8 bases. This CDR3 comprises 15 residues. Germline CDR1 is SGHRS and CDR2 is YFSETQ. The J segment lost 7 bases and the V segment lost 0 bases, leaving 6 bases of the junction unmatched. In DNA form, the CDR3 reads TGCGCCAGCAGCTTGGATGGGGGGACAGGAAATGAGCAGTTCTTC. It specifies CASSLDGGTGNEQFF.

This clone was detected only a few times. The V and J genes are TRBV5-4 and TRBJ2-7; 10 nucleotides agree with TRBD2. CDR1 and CDR2 (germline): SGHNT, YYREEE (reference sequence). CDR3 length: 15 residues. Trimming took 4 bases from V and 6 from J; bases not matched to a gene: 10. The CDR3 nucleotides are TGTGCCAGCAGCCCAACTAGCGGGGAGGGTCGCGAGCAGTACTTC. Protein product: CASSPTSGEGREQYF.

The V call is TRBV9, the J call TRBJ1-5, with D possibly matching TRBD1 (5 bases). The CDR3 runs to 17 residues. The ends were cut back, 3 bases at V and 5 bases at J, with 21 bases in the middle. CDR1 is SGDLS, CDR2 YYNGEE, per germline. The CDR3 protein is CASSADQPDSLDQPQHF. CDR3 DNA sequence: TGTGCCAGCAGCGCAGACCAGCCTGACAGTTTAGATCAGCCCCAGCATTTT.

The V call is TRBV4-1, the J call TRBJ2-2, with TRBD2 identical over 10 bases. The CDR3 extends over 15 amino acids. Germline lookup yields CDR1 MGHRA and CDR2 YSYEKL. Trimming removed 4 bases from V and 5 bases from J; junction bases left unmatched: 4. CDR3 bases: TGCGCCAGCAGCCTGCTAGCGGGGGTGACCGGGGAGCTGTTTTTT. Its translation is CASSLLAGVTGELFF.

The table lists this clone with a few counts. This chain uses TRBV6-4 with TRBJ2-3, with 8 positions matching TRBD2. CDR1 is MRHNA, CDR2 SNTAGT, per germline. J lost 2 bases, V lost 2 bases, and 3 bases had no gene match. The CDR3 contains 15 residues. The CDR3 bases are TGTGCCAGCAGTGACGTCGGGGGGGCCACAGATACGCAGTATTTT. It yields the protein CASSDVGGATDTQYF.

This clone is a singleton in its sample. The genes are TRBV20-1 and TRBJ1-5; no definite D call. Trimming pared 2 bases from V and 9 bases from J, leaving 8 bases between. Germline V CDR1 and CDR2: DFQATT, SNEGSKA (reference sequence). CDR3 length: 11 residues. CDR3 in amino acids: CSARSAGPQHF. The DNA for the CDR3 is TGCAGTGCTAGATCGGCAGGGCCCCAGCATTTT.

The V call is TRBV18, the J call TRBJ1-1; TRBD1 matches at 9 bases. The CDR3 totals 15 residues. Per the germline V gene, CDR1 is KGHSH and CDR2 is LQKENI. The ends lost 4 bases at V and 1 base at J; junction bases unmatched: 4. CDR3 DNA sequence: TGTGCCAGCTCACTATACAGGGGGCAGAACACTGAAGCTTTCTTT. Its translation: CASSLYRGQNTEAFF.

The rearrangement uses TRBV14 and TRBJ2-5, with TRBD1 identical over 10 bases. This CDR3 comprises 18 residues. Germline-derived CDR1 and CDR2 are SGHDN and FVKESK. Unmatched junction bases numbered 13, after V lost 2 bases and J lost 4 bases. The CDR3 DNA follows: TGTGCCAGCAGCCAAAAATTCCGGGACAGGGGCGCGGGAGAGACCCAGTACTTC. This sequence encodes CASSQKFRDRGAGETQYF.

J is TRBJ1-2 and V is TRBV23-1, with D possibly matching TRBD1 (6 bases). TRBV23-1 has ORF status, its function being uncertain. V was shortened by 6 bases and J by 4 bases, with 9 bases between the two germline ends. The CDR3 is 12 residues long. CDR3 coding DNA: TGCGCCAGCAGCGGACAGCCCTATGGCTACACCTTC. It specifies CASSGQPYGYTF.

In this sample, this clone turned up once. The CDR3 bases are TGTGCCAGCAGTTTCCTCATGGGCGGGACAGGTACTTCACCCCTCCACTTT. Encoded protein: CASSFLMGGTGTSPLHF. This chain joins TRBV27 and TRBJ1-6; 8 bases line up with TRBD1. The CDR3 sequence is 17 residues long. Germline trimming cut 3 bases from V and 9 bases from J; bases unmatched to any gene: 13. CDR1 is MNHEY, CDR2 SMNVEV, per germline (reference sequence).

The chain has TRBV6-6 and TRBJ1-5, with 9 bases aligning to TRBD1. This CDR3 spans 16 amino acids. CDR1 is MNHNY, CDR2 SVGAGI, per germline (reference sequence). The junction had 7 bases not matched to a gene; V was cut back by 6 bases and J by 1 base. The CDR3 region has the DNA TGTGCCAGCAGCCCAACAGACAGGGGGAGCAATCAGCCCCAGCATTTT. Translation gives CASSPTDRGSNQPQHF.

This clone was detected a few times. The chain joins TRBV5-6 to TRBJ2-6; D is uncertain. Between the trimmed V and J ends, which lost 1 base and 0 bases, there was a span of 14 bases. The CDR3 sequence is 18 residues long. Germline CDR1 and CDR2: SGHDT and YYEEEE. In DNA form, the CDR3 reads TGTGCCAGCAGCTTGTTGAGGTACGTCCGCTCTGGGGCCAACGTCCTGACTTTC. Residues: CASSLLRYVRSGANVLTF.

This clone was counted a single time. One junction end disagrees with the germline gene, perhaps due to a read error. This chain uses TRBV30 with TRBJ1-2, with D possibly being TRBD1 (6 bases). From germline, CDR1 is GTSNPN and CDR2 SVGIG (reference sequence). The CDR3 contains 12 residues. CDR3 DNA: TGTGCCTGGAGTCCCACCCCCAGGGGAGTCAGCTTC. It yields the protein CAWSPTPRGVSF. Full variable domain (rest looked up from reference TRBV30 and TRBJ1-2): SQTIHQWPATLVQPVGSPLSLECTVEGTSNPNLYWYRQAAGRGLQLLFYSVGIGQISSEVPQNLSASRPQDRQFILSSKKLLLSDSGFYLCAWSPTPRGVSFGSGTRLTVV.

This clone is a singleton in its sample. The chain is built from TRBV5-8 and TRBJ1-2, with 7 nucleotides matching TRBD1. Germline V lookup: CDR1 SGHTS, CDR2 YDEGEE. The J segment lost 6 bases and the V segment lost 0 bases, leaving 2 bases of the junction unmatched. The CDR3 length is 13 residues. As DNA, the CDR3 is TGTGCCAGCAGCTTGGGACAGGGCGATGGCTACACCTTC. Translating gives CASSLGQGDGYTF. The whole variable domain, remainder taken from reference TRBV5-8 and TRBJ1-2, is EAGVTQSPTHLIKTRGQQATLRCSPISGHTSVYWYQQALGLGLQFLLWYDEGEERNRGNFPPRFSGRQFPNYSSELNVNALELEDSALYLCASSLGQGDGYTFGSGTRLTVV.

V is TRBV5-1 and J is TRBJ2-5; 8 bases agree with TRBD2. Gene TRBJ2-7 matches the end of the DNA better, so the J call may be wrong. Germline V gives CDR1 SGHRS, CDR2 YFSETQ. There are 14 residues in the CDR3. CDR3: CASSFLTGGDEQYF. CDR3 bases: TGCGCCAGCAGCTTTCTAACCGGGGGGGACGAGCAGTACTTC.

V gene TRBV30 combines with J gene TRBJ1-5; the D gene is possibly TRBD1 (5 bases). Trimming shortened V by 2 bases and J by 4 bases, and 15 bases separated the two germline ends. This CDR3 spans 15 amino acids. The germline CDR1 and CDR2 sequences are GTSNPN and SVGIG (reference sequence). CDR3 in DNA: TGTGCCTGGAGTTGGGGGGGGTCGGCAAATCAGCCCCAGCATTTT. Protein product: CAWSWGGSANQPQHF.

This rearrangement joins TRBV7-2 to TRBJ1-1; D perhaps matches TRBD1 (5 bases). Looked up from germline, CDR1 is SGHTA and CDR2 is FQGNSA. V was pared by 3 bases and J by 0 bases, with 8 bases between. This CDR3 has 14 amino acids. DNA of the CDR3: TGTGCCAGCAGCTTTGGACACTTGAACACTGAAGCTTTCTTT. The encoded protein is CASSFGHLNTEAFF.

The J gene is TRBJ2-3, the V gene TRBV10-3, with D tentatively TRBD2 (5 bases). The V and J ends lost 3 bases and 5 bases respectively, with 12 bases between them. Germline-derived CDR1 and CDR2 are ENHRY and SYGVKD. This CDR3 comprises 14 residues. DNA for the CDR3: TGTGCCATCAGTGATTCAGGACGGGGAGATACGCAGTATTTT. It yields the protein CAISDSGRGDTQYF.

The chain has TRBV18 and TRBJ2-2, with D possibly being TRBD2 (6 bases). The CDR3 covers 16 residues. Germline CDR1 is KGHSH and CDR2 is LQKENI. The V end lost 1 base, the J end lost 7 bases, and 16 bases lay between the germline ends. The CDR3 loop reads CASSPLPRTKGGELFF. Written as DNA, the CDR3 is TGTGCCAGCTCACCACTACCCCGGACTAAGGGCGGGGAGCTGTTTTTT.

The rearrangement joins TRBV9 to TRBJ1-2; TRBD1 is a possible D gene (5 bases). Germline V gene lookup returns CDR1 SGDLS and CDR2 YYNGEE. There are 16 residues in the CDR3. Trimming left V 4 bases short and J 5 bases short, with 21 bases between. CDR3 sequence (DNA): TGTGCCAGCAGCTCGACGGCCGGGGGGTTGGTATATGGCTACACCTTC. Translating gives CASSSTAGGLVYGYTF.

V usage is TRBV7-2 and J usage is TRBJ2-7; 10 bases map to TRBD2. Germline lookup yields CDR1 SGHTA and CDR2 FQGNSA. J lost 2 bases, V lost 7 bases, and 5 bases had no gene match. This CDR3 is built from 14 residues. The CDR3 protein is CASISSGGPYEQYF. CDR3 DNA: TGTGCCAGCATTTCTAGCGGGGGACCCTACGAGCAGTACTTC.

The V gene is TRBV2, the J gene TRBJ2-2; D gene uncertain. Trimming left V 7 bases short and J 1 base short, with 7 bases between. The CDR3 runs to 13 residues. Per the germline V gene, CDR1 is SNHLY and CDR2 is FYNNEI. CDR3: CASTAQNTGELFF. The CDR3 DNA follows: TGTGCCAGCACCGCGCAGAACACCGGGGAGCTGTTTTTT.

The rearrangement uses TRBV6-5 and TRBJ1-6; 9 bases fit TRBD1. CDR3 size: 15 residues. Per the germline V gene, CDR1 is MNHEY and CDR2 is SVGAGI. The junction had 10 bases not matched to a gene; V was cut back by 8 bases and J by 8 bases. The CDR3 loop reads CASCVWDREYSPLHF. CDR3 coding DNA: TGTGCCAGCTGTGTGTGGGACAGGGAATATTCACCCCTCCACTTT.

The gene calls are TRBV28 and TRBJ2-7; possible D gene TRBD1, 6 bases. Trimming stripped 2 bases from V and 0 bases from J, with 17 bases between. Germline V CDR1 and CDR2: MDHEN, SYDVKM. The CDR3 spans 17 residues. The CDR3 spells CASSLPRRQDLSYEQYF. The CDR3 DNA reads as TGTGCCAGCAGTTTACCGAGAAGACAGGACCTCTCCTACGAGCAGTACTTC.